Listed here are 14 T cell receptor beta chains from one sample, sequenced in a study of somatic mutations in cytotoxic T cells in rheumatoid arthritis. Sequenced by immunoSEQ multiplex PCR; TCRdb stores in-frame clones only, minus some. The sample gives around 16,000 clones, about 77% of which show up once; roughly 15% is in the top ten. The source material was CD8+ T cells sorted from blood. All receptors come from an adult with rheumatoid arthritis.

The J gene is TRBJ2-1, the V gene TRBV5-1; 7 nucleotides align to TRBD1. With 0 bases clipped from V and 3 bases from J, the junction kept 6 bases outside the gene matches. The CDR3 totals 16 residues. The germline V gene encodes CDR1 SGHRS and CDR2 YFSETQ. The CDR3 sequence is CASSLAGGFGYNEQFF. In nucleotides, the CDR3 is TGCGCCAGCAGCTTGGCAGGGGGTTTTGGCTACAATGAGCAGTTCTTC.

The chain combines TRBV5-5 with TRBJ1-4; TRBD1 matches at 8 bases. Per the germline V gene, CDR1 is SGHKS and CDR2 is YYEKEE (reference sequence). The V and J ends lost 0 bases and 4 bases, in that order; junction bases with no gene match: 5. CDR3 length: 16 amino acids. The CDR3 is CASSLGDRGHNEKLFF. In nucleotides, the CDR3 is TGTGCCAGCAGCTTGGGAGACAGGGGCCATAATGAAAAACTGTTTTTT.

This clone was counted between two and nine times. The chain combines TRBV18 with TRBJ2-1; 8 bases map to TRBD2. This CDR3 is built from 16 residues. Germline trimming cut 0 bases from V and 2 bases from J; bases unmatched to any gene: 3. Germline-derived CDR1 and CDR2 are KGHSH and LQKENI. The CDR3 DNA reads TGTGCCAGCTCACCACCGGACGGGGGGGCCTACAATGAGCAGTTCTTC. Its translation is CASSPPDGGAYNEQFF.

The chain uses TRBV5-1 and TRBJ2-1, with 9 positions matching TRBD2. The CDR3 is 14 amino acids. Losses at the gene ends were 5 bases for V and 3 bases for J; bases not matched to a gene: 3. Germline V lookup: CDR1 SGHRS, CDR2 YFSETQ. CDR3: CASRGLAGYNEQFF. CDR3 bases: TGCGCCAGCAGGGGACTAGCTGGCTACAATGAGCAGTTCTTC.

CDR3 DNA: TGTGCTAGTGGTTTGGTACTAGGGAATGAGCAGTTCTTC. It encodes CASGLVLGNEQFF. The rearrangement links TRBV12-5 to TRBJ2-1, with a possible D match to TRBD2 (5 bases). Between the trimmed V and J ends, which lost 0 bases and 7 bases, there was a span of 7 bases. The germline CDR1 and CDR2 sequences are LGHNT and FRNRAP. This CDR3 is built from 13 residues. The variable domain in full, with the rest retrieved from reference TRBV12-5 and TRBJ2-1, is DARVTQTPRHKVTEMGQEVTMRCQPILGHNTVFWYRQTMMQGLELLAYFRNRAPLDDSGMPKDRFSAEMPDATLATLKIQPSEPRDSAVYFCASGLVLGNEQFFGPGTRLTVL.

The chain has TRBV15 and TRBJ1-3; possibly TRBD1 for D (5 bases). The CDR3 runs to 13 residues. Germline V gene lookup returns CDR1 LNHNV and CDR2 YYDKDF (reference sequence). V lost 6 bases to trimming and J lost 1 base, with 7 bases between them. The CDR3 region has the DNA TGTGCCACCAGTGGGGGATCTGGAAACACCATATATTTT. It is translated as CATSGGSGNTIYF.

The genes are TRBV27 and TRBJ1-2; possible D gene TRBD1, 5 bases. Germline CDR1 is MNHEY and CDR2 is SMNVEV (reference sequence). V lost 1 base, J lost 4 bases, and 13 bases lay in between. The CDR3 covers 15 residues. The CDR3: CASSLLGELGYGYTF. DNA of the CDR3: TGTGCCAGCAGTTTATTAGGGGAGCTCGGCTATGGCTACACCTTC.

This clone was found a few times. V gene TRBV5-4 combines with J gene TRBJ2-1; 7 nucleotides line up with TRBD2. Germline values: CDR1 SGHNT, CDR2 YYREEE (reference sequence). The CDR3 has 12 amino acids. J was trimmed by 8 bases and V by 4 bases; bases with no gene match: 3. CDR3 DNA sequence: TGTGCCAGCAGCCGGGGGGTCTATGAGCAGTTCTTC. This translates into CASSRGVYEQFF.

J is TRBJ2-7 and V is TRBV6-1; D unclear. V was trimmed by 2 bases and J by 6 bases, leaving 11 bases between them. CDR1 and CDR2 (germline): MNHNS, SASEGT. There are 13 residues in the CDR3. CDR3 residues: CASSEIGPLEQYF. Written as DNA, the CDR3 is TGTGCCAGCAGTGAAATCGGGCCCCTCGAGCAGTACTTC.

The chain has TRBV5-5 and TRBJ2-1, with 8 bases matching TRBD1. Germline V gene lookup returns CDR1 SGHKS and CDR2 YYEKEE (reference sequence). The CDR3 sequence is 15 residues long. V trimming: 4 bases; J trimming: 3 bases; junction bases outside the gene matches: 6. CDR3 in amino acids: CASSDRDRIYNEQFF. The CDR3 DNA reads TGTGCCAGCAGCGACCGGGACAGGATCTACAATGAGCAGTTCTTC.

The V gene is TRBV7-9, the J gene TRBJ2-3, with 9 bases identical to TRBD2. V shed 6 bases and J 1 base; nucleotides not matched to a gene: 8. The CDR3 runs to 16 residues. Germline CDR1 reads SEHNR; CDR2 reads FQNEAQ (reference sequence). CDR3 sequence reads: CASSRLTSGGTDTQYF. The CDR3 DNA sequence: TGTGCCAGCAGTAGATTGACTAGCGGTGGCACAGATACGCAGTATTTT.

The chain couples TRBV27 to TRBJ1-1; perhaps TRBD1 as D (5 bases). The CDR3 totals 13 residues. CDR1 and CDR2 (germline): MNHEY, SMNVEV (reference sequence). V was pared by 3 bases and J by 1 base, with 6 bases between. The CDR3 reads CASSFGQNTEAFF. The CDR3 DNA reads TGTGCCAGCAGTTTCGGACAGAACACTGAAGCTTTCTTT.

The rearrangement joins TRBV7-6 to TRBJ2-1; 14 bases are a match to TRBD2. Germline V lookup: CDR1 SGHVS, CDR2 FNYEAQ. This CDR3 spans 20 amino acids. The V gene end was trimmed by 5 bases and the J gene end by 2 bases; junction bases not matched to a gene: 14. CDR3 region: CASSPRTSGGPVGPYNEQFF. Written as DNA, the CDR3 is TGTGCCAGCAGCCCCAGGACTAGCGGGGGGCCAGTAGGACCCTACAATGAGCAGTTCTTC.

CDR3 amino acids: CASSWYDTEAFF. CDR3 coding DNA: TGCGCCAGCAGCTGGTACGACACTGAAGCTTTCTTT. The rearrangement links TRBV4-1 to TRBJ1-1; D not resolved. Trimming removed 5 bases at V and 3 bases at J, with 7 bases between. Per germline, CDR1 MGHRA and CDR2 YSYEKL. The length of the CDR3 is 12 residues.